The rows below give T cell receptor beta chains drawn from one sample of a study of T cell responses to AZD1222 COVID-19 vaccine. TCRdb's table, derived via immunoSEQ multiplex PCR, lists solely in-frame clones and lacks some. The sample includes 75,000 to 95,000 clones, about nine tenths of them seen just once. Specimen: peripheral blood, collected 28 days after the second dose of the MenACWY control vaccine. These TCRs come from an adult who received the MenACWY meningococcal vaccine as a control. CDR3s include the opening cysteine and the closing phenylalanine or tryptophan. Each record gives: J gene, clone size, V gene, D gene, CDR3 DNA, CDR3 protein. The D gene is left open where the match is weak. Part of the rows lack a size; the others show once, few, many or a class for expanded clones.

TRBJ1-4 - TRBV28 - TGTGCCAGCAGTTTGCTGGATTCTGAAAAACTGTTTTTT CASSLLDSEKLFF
TRBJ1-2 once TRBV5-1 TRBD1 TGCGCCAGCAGCGAAAGAGGGGGCGATAACTATGGCTACACCTTC CASSERGGDNYGYTF
TRBJ1-2 - TRBV5-6 - TGTGCCAGCAGCTTGCCCGGCAGTAGACACTATGGCTACACCTTC CASSLPGSRHYGYTF
TRBJ1-2 - TRBV19 - TGTGCCAGTAGTAGCGGGGGCTATGGCTACACCTTC CASSSGGYGYTF
TRBJ1-6 - TRBV7-2 - TGTGCCAGCAGCCCAGGACAGAAGAGCTCCTATAATTCACCCCTCCACTTT CASSPGQKSSYNSPLHF
TRBJ2-2 - TRBV12-2 - TGTGCAAGTCGCTTAGGAACGGGGGATGACACCGGGGAGCTGTTTTTT CASRLGTGDDTGELFF
TRBJ1-5 - TRBV2 TRBD1 TGTGCCAGCGGGGGACAGGGGGAGATTCAGCCCCAGCATTTT CASGGQGEIQPQHF
TRBJ1-4 - TRBV5-1 - TGCGCCAGCAGCTCCGCAGGGTACCGTAATGAAAAACTGTTTTTT CASSSAGYRNEKLFF
TRBJ1-3 - TRBV2 - TGTGCCAGCAGTCCCGGACGTATCTCTGGAAACACCATATATTTT CASSPGRISGNTIYF
TRBJ1-6 - TRBV30 - TGTGCCTGCTATGACAGGACCCAGAGCTCCTATAATTCACCCCTCCACTTT CACYDRTQSSYNSPLHF
TRBJ1-4 - TRBV14 - TGTGCCAGCAGCCCGGACCTTGAAAAACTGTTTTTT CASSPDLEKLFF
TRBJ1-1 - TRBV7-9 TRBD1 TGTGCCAGCAGTCCCACCGACAGGGATACTGAAGCTTTCTTT CASSPTDRDTEAFF
TRBJ2-3 - TRBV21-1 - TGTGCCAGCAGCAAAGCGGGGTACACAGATACGCAGTATTTT CASSKAGYTDTQYF